The entry below gives a single TCR beta chain sequence along with its context. The junction shows a germline mismatch at one end, possibly a read error. Germline V gene lookup returns CDR1 SSHAT and CDR2 FNYEAQ (reference sequence). This CDR3 contains 14 residues. The data stem from a study of CD8+CD57+ T cells in acquired aplastic anemia. The study profiled TCR beta VDJ and CDR3 using genomic DNA as template. Each CDR3 protein is one row after TCRdb ran MiXCR on the reads. The data show 200,000 to 250,000 distinct CDR3 sequences, around 63% seen once. The sequence was collected from a human donor in good health. Source material: sorted CD4+, CD8+, or CD8+CD57+ T cells (not recorded which) from PBMCs. The rearrangement uses TRBV7-7 and TRBJ2-7; D may be TRBD1 or TRBD2 (5 bases each). CDR3 in DNA: TGTGCTAGCAGCCCCCGGGACGAAAGCTACGAGCAGTACTTC. It translates to CASSPRDESYEQYF.